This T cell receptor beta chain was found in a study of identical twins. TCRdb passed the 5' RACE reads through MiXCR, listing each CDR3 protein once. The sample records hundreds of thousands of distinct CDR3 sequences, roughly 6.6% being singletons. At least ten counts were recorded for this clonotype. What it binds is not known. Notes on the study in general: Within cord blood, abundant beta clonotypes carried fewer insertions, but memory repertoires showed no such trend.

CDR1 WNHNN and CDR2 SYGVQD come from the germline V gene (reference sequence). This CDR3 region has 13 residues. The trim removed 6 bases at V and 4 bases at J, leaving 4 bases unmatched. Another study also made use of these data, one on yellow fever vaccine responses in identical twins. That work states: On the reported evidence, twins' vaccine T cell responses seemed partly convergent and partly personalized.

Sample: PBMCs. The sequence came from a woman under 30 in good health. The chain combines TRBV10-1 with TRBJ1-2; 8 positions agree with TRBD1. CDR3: CASSPGQAYGYTF. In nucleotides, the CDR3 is TGCGCCAGCAGCCCGGGACAGGCCTATGGCTACACCTTC.